This TCR beta chain was documented in a study of blood T cell repertoires in COVID-19. About the research overall: PBMCs, B-cell-depleted T cells, or T cells provided the cDNA or gDNA that made up the material.

Germline CDR1 reads LGHDT; CDR2 reads YNNKEL (reference sequence). The CDR3 loop spans 15 amino acids. V shed 1 base, J shed 10 bases, and the junction held 9 bases outside the gene matches. This clone was found a few times. In the source study's methods: Reference gene primer amplification in the assay estimated nucleated cell counts. Sequenced by immunoSEQ multiplex PCR; TCRdb stores in-frame clones only, minus some. V and J calls and clone size are given by that table; D and trimming were obtained from the DNA. Found here are a few hundred thousand clones, 82% of them singletons; the top ten hold roughly 5.3%. Recruits, aged roughly 18 to 89 years, lived in 25 or so US areas.

The chain joins TRBV3-1 (or the pseudogene TRBV3-2) to TRBJ2-1, with 8 nucleotides matching TRBD2. Material for sequencing was PBMCs or T cells enriched from blood (not recorded which). The receptor comes from a man aged 35 to 55 who had been exposed to COVID-19. CDR3 nucleotide sequence: TGTGCCAGCAGCCAAGCCGCCGGGACTAGAGGAGAGCAGTTCTTC. Amino acids: CASSQAAGTRGEQFF.